Presented here are 23 T cell receptor beta chains from one specimen sequenced in a study of T cells in Graves' hyperthyroidism and ophthalmopathy. TCR beta CDR3 regions were amplified from RNA transcripts. TCR CDR3 regions were first amplified by RT-PCR with HTBI primers. MiXCR was run by TCRdb on the multiplex PCR reads, yielding one entry per CDR3 protein. The profile shows around 250,000 distinct CDR3 sequences, approximately 23% of them singletons. What was sequenced was blood. These receptors were obtained from a woman in her 40s with Graves' ophthalmopathy.

At least ten counts were recorded for this clonotype. The genes are TRBV5-6 and TRBJ2-7, with D perhaps TRBD1 or TRBD2 (5 bases each). V lost 0 bases and J 2 bases, leaving 9 bases between the germline ends. The CDR3 totals 14 residues. Germline loops: CDR1 SGHDT, CDR2 YYEEEE. CDR3 coding DNA: TGTGCCAGCAGCTTGGGGGACCCAACCTACGAGCAGTACTTC. This encodes CASSLGDPTYEQYF.

The CDR3 reads CASSLAHGRGWEQYF. In DNA form, the CDR3 reads TGTGCCAGCAGCTTAGCGCATGGCCGCGGTTGGGAGCAGTACTTC. This sequence joins TRBV7-2 and TRBJ2-7; D is unclear. CDR3 length: 15 residues. CDR1 and CDR2 from the germline V gene are SGHTA and FQGNSA. V lost 0 bases, J lost 7 bases, and 16 bases lay in between.

The chain employs TRBV6-2 or TRBV6-3 and TRBJ2-7; 7 bases map to TRBD2. Germline CDR1 and CDR2: MNHEY and SVGEGT. The CDR3 is 14 residues long. Trimming at V came to 0 bases and at J to 5 bases, leaving 4 bases not matched to a gene. CDR3 sequence (DNA): TGTGCCAGCAGTTACTCTTCGGGAGGCGACGAGCAGTACTTC. Translation gives CASSYSSGGDEQYF.

On this clonotype itself: At one of its ends the junction is not consistent with the germline gene, which may arise from a read error. The J gene is TRBJ2-5, the V gene TRBV12-3 or TRBV12-4, with D uncertain. This CDR3 is built from 17 residues. The DNA for the CDR3 is TGTGCCAGCAGCTTAGGTATAACGCCGGCGTACCAAGAGACCCAGTACTTC. Translated: CASSLGITPAYQETQYF.

The V and J genes are TRBV15 and TRBJ2-7; 9 bases are shared with TRBD1. Germline loops: CDR1 LNHNV, CDR2 YYDKDF (reference sequence). The CDR3 contains 15 residues. Trimming removed 4 bases from V and 1 base from J; junction bases left unmatched: 5. The CDR3 protein is CATSKGQGLSYEQYF. The CDR3 bases are TGTGCCACCAGCAAGGGACAGGGATTATCCTACGAGCAGTACTTC. Complete variable domain (other parts from reference TRBV15 and TRBJ2-7): DAMVIQNPRYQVTQFGKPVTLSCSQTLNHNVMYWYQQKSSQAPKLLFHYYDKDFNNEADTPDNFQSRRPNTSFCFLDIRSPGLGDTAMYLCATSKGQGLSYEQYFGPGTRLTVT.

The chain joins TRBV6-1 to TRBJ1-5, with D hard to call. The germline V gene encodes CDR1 MNHNS and CDR2 SASEGT. Between the trimmed V and J ends, which lost 8 bases and 1 base, there was a span of 15 bases. The CDR3 has 15 amino acids. The CDR3 DNA reads TGTGCCAGCGCACAGCCCCTCGAGAGCAATCAGCCCCAGCATTTT. Translated: CASAQPLESNQPQHF.

This clonotype was detected many times. This chain uses TRBV5-6 with TRBJ2-7; D not certain. The CDR3 runs to 13 residues. V lost 5 bases and J 0 bases, leaving 9 bases between the germline ends. Germline lookup yields CDR1 SGHDT and CDR2 YYEEEE. CDR3 coding DNA: TGTGCCAGCAGTCAGGACCACTCCTACGAGCAGTACTTC. This gives the protein CASSQDHSYEQYF.

The genes are TRBV11-2 and TRBJ2-7; 9 bases align to TRBD1. Trimming at V came to 4 bases and at J to 3 bases, leaving 10 bases not matched to a gene. The germline gives CDR1 SGHAT, CDR2 FQNNGV. This CDR3 has 16 residues. The CDR3 here is CASSSTRDRAFYEQYF. As DNA, the CDR3 is TGTGCCAGCAGCTCGACCCGGGACAGGGCTTTCTACGAGCAGTACTTC.

The chain carries TRBV29-1 and TRBJ2-5; perhaps TRBD1 as D (5 bases). Between the trimmed V and J ends, which lost 1 base and 5 bases, there was a span of 14 bases. Looked up from germline, CDR1 is SQVTM and CDR2 is ANQGSEA. The CDR3 runs to 14 residues. The CDR3 DNA reads as TGCAGCGTTGAAGGCTCAGGGAACAGGGAGACCCAGTACTTC. It encodes CSVEGSGNRETQYF. The whole variable domain, filled in from reference TRBV29-1 and TRBJ2-5, reads SAVISQKPSRDICQRGTSLTIQCQVDSQVTMMFWYRQQPGQSLTLIATANQGSEATYESGFVIDKFPISRPNLTFSTLTVSNMSPEDSSIYLCSVEGSGNRETQYFGPGTRLLVL.

The chain combines TRBV6-9 with TRBJ2-1; D is perhaps TRBD2 (6 bases). V dropped 6 bases and J dropped 5 bases, with 17 bases sitting between them. CDR1 is MNHGY and CDR2 is SVAAGI in the germline V gene. This CDR3 is built from 15 residues. The DNA for the CDR3 is TGTGCCAGCAGCCCACTGCGGGAATCCCACAATGAGCAGTTCTTC. Residues: CASSPLRESHNEQFF.

This clonotype has ten or more counts. The rearrangement joins TRBV19 to TRBJ2-2; the D is unclear. The germline V gene has CDR1 LNHDA and CDR2 SQIVND (reference sequence). This CDR3 is 14 amino acids long. V dropped 10 bases and J dropped 2 bases, with 14 bases sitting between them. CDR3 residues: CATRVGPNTGELFF. CDR3 sequence (DNA): TGTGCCACTAGGGTGGGCCCAAACACCGGGGAGCTGTTTTTT.

This clonotype came up once. This chain joins TRBV29-1 and TRBJ2-7; D may be TRBD2 (5 bases). This CDR3 region has 12 residues. V shed 4 bases and J shed 3 bases, with 10 bases lying between them. In germline, CDR1 is SQVTM, CDR2 ANQGSEA. The CDR3 coding sequence is TGCAGCGTTGTTGAGGGAATCTACGAGCAGTACTTC. Protein sequence: CSVVEGIYEQYF.

This clonotype was seen many times. The rearrangement joins TRBV2 to TRBJ2-5; TRBD2 might be the D (6 bases). V shed 7 bases and J shed 7 bases, with 7 bases lying between them. Germline CDR1 is SNHLY and CDR2 is FYNNEI. The CDR3 is 10 amino acids. CDR3: CASKGGTQYF. As DNA, the CDR3 is TGTGCCAGCAAGGGAGGGACCCAGTACTTC.

Many counts were recorded for this clonotype. The rearrangement uses TRBV11-2 and TRBJ1-2, with TRBD1 matching 10 bases. The CDR3 contains 15 residues. With 5 bases clipped from V and 0 bases from J, the junction kept 3 bases outside the gene matches. The germline gives CDR1 SGHAT, CDR2 FQNNGV. CDR3 coding DNA: TGTGCCAGCAGCCGCGGACAGGGGGCTAACTATGGCTACACCTTC. This sequence encodes CASSRGQGANYGYTF.

This clonotype was counted at least ten times. V and J are TRBV5-1 and TRBJ1-6, with D possibly TRBD1 on 6 matching bases. Germline lookup yields CDR1 SGHRS and CDR2 YFSETQ. The CDR3 covers 15 residues. V lost 3 bases, J lost 3 bases, and 10 bases lay in between. The CDR3 nucleotides read TGCGCCAGCAGCTGGAAGGGGGACTATAATTCACCCCTCCACTTT. This sequence encodes CASSWKGDYNSPLHF.

This clonotype was recorded only once. The chain couples TRBV9 to TRBJ2-2, with D maybe TRBD1 (7 bases). V was trimmed by 4 bases and J by 4 bases, leaving 20 bases between them. CDR1 SGDLS and CDR2 YYNGEE come from the germline V gene. This CDR3 is 17 amino acids long. The CDR3 bases are TGTGCCAGCAGCTATCCTGGGGCAGGGGGGTTCACCGGGGAGCTGTTTTTT. This codes for CASSYPGAGGFTGELFF. Full variable domain (rest looked up from reference TRBV9 and TRBJ2-2): DSGVTQTPKHLITATGQRVTLRCSPRSGDLSVYWYQQSLDQGLQFLIQYYNGEERAKGNILERFSAQQFPDLHSELNLSSLELGDSALYFCASSYPGAGGFTGELFFGEGSRLTVL.

The table lists this clonotype with many counts. The chain employs TRBV9 and TRBJ2-5; 8 bases match TRBD1. V was pared by 0 bases and J by 4 bases, with 8 bases of the junction left unmatched. Germline lookup yields CDR1 SGDLS and CDR2 YYNGEE. The CDR3 length is 16 residues. The CDR3 loop reads CASSVAPTGVGETQYF. Here the CDR3 DNA reads TGTGCCAGCAGCGTAGCCCCGACAGGGGTCGGAGAGACCCAGTACTTC.

The sample holds a few counts of this clonotype. The chain couples TRBV12-5 to TRBJ1-2, with D unresolved. Deletions cut 6 bases from V and 4 bases from J, with 9 bases between. The CDR3 loop spans 12 amino acids. Germline lookup yields CDR1 LGHNT and CDR2 FRNRAP. DNA of the CDR3: TGTGCTAGTGGAATCCTAGGCTATGGCTACACCTTC. This translates into CASGILGYGYTF.

This clonotype appeared many times. The chain uses TRBV6-5 and TRBJ2-7; D might be TRBD1 (5 bases). The CDR3 is 14 residues long. Trimming stripped 7 bases from V and 1 base from J, with 14 bases between. Germline V lookup: CDR1 MNHEY, CDR2 SVGAGI. In DNA form, the CDR3 reads TGTGCCAGCACTCCGTGGGGCTCATCCTACGAGCAGTACTTC. It encodes CASTPWGSSYEQYF.

There are many counts of this clonotype. Given a much more abundant clone one base away, this may be a read error. The rearrangement uses TRBV6-1 and TRBJ2-7, with 8 positions matching TRBD2. Germline values: CDR1 MNHNS, CDR2 SASEGT. This CDR3 has 12 amino acids. The V segment lost 10 bases and the J segment 2 bases; nucleotides outside the gene matches: 4. The chain's CDR3 is CATRTSPYEQYF. For the CDR3, the DNA is TGTGCCACTAGGACTAGCCCCTACGAGCAGTACTTC.

Points on this clonotype: At one of its ends the junction is not consistent with the germline gene, which may arise from a read error. J is TRBJ2-7 and V is TRBV5-1, with no clear D. The CDR3 extends over 16 amino acids. CDR1 and CDR2 (germline): SGHRS, YFSETQ. DNA for the CDR3: TGCGCCAGCAGCTTGGGTCTTGGCGGTTCCTCCTACGAACAGTACTTC. Protein product: CASSLGLGGSSYEQYF.

This clonotype occurred a few times. CDR3 DNA sequence: TGTGCCAGCAGTTGGGCCAGTATGAACACTGAAGCTTTCTTT. Its protein product is CASSWASMNTEAFF. V usage is TRBV28 and J usage is TRBJ1-1; D unresolved. There are 14 residues in the CDR3. Germline V gene sequence: CDR1 MDHEN, CDR2 SYDVKM. V was cut by 4 bases and J by 0 bases, with 9 bases left in between.

In this sample, this clonotype turned up many times. This chain joins TRBV28 and TRBJ2-3; a possible D gene is TRBD2 (5 bases). CDR1 and CDR2 from the germline V gene are MDHEN and SYDVKM. Between the trimmed V and J ends, which lost 3 bases and 5 bases, there was a span of 12 bases. This CDR3 has 14 residues. The CDR3, as DNA: TGTGCCAGCAGTTTCGAGGGTCTGAGAGATACGCAGTATTTT. It yields the protein CASSFEGLRDTQYF.